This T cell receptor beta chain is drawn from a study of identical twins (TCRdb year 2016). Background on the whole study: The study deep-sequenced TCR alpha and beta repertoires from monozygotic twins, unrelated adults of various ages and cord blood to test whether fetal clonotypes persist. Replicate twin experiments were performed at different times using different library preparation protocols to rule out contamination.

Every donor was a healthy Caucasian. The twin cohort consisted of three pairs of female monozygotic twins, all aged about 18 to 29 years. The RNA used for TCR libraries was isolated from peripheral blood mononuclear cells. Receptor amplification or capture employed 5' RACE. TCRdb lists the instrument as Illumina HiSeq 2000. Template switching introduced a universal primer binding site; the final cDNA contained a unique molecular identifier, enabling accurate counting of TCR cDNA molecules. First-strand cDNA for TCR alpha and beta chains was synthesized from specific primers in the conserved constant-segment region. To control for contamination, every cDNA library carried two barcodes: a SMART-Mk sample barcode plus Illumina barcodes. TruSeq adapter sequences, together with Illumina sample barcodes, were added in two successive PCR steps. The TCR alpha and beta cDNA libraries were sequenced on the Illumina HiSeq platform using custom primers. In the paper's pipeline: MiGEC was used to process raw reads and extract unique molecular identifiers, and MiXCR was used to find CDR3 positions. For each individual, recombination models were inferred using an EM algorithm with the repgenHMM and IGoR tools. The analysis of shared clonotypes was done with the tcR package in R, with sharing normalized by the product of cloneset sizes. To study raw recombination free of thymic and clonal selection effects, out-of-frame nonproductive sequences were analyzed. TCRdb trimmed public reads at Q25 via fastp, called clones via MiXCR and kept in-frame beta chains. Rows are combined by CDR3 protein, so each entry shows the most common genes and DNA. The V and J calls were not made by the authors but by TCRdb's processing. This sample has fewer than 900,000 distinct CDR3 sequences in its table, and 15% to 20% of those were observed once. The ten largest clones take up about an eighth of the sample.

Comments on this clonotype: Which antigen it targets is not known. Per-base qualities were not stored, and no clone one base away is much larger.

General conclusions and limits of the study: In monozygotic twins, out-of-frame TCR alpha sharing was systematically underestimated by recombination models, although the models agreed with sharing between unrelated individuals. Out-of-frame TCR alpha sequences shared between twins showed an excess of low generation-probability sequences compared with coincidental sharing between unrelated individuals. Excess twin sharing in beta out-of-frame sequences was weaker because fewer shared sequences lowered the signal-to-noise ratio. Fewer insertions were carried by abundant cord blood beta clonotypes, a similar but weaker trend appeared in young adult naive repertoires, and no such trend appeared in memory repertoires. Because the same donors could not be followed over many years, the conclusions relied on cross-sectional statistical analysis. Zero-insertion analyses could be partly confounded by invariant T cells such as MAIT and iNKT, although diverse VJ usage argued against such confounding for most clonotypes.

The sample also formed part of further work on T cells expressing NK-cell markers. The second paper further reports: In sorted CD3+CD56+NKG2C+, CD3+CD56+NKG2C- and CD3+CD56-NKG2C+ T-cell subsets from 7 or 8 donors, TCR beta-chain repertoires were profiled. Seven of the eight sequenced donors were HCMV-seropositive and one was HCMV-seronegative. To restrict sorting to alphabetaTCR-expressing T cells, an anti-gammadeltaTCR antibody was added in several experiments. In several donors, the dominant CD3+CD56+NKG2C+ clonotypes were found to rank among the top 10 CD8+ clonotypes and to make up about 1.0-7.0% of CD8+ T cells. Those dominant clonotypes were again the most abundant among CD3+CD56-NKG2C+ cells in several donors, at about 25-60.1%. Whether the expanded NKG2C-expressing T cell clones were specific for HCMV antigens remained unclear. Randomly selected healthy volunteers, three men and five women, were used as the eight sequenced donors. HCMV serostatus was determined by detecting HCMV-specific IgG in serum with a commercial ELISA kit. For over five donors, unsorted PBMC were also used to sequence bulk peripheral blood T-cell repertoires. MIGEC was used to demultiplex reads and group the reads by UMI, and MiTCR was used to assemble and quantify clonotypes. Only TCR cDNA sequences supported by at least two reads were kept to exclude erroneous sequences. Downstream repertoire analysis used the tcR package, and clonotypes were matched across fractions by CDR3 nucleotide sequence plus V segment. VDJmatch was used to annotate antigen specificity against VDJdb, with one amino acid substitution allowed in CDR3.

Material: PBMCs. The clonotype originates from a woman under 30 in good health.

CDR3 sequence: CASSLLGSKETQYF. The base sequence is TGTGCCAGCAGTTTATTGGGCAGCAAAGAGACCCAGTACTTC. The sequence is built from TRBV27 and TRBJ2-5, with the D gene too uncertain to name. From its cysteine to its phenylalanine, the CDR3 spans 14 amino acids. CDR3 DNA only is kept here, 42 bases in frame from base 1. CDR1 and CDR2 are drawn from the germline V gene (reference sequence): MNHEY, SMNVEV. The V and J ends are trimmed by 1 base and 3 bases, leaving 9 bases between them.